Listed below are T cell receptor beta chains from one sample, sequenced in a study of T-cell reconstitution after alpha-beta-depleted transplantation in children. TCRdb reprocessed the PCR reads with MiXCR, giving one entry per CDR3 protein. The table includes over 150,000 distinct CDR3 sequences, approximately 6.9% detected once. This material consisted of PBMCs, taken before TCRalphabeta/CD19-depleted stem cell transplant. These receptors came from a boy between 2 and 10 years old with acute lymphoblastic leukemia, due to receive a stem cell transplant. Each CDR3 is given with its conserved first and last residue. Fields, in order: D gene, clone size, J gene, V gene, CDR3 DNA, CDR3 protein. A D gene is named only where the DNA matches it firmly. Size is omitted from some rows. Given values are once, few, many or a class for expanded clones.

>NA|many|TRBJ2-3|TRBV6-1
TGTGCCAGCAGTGAAAGGGACCTGCAGTATTTT
CASSERDLQYF
>NA|many|TRBJ1-3|TRBV27
TGTGCCAGCAGCGATGGGGGAGCTGGAAACACCATATATTTT
CASSDGGAGNTIYF
>NA|many|TRBJ2-1|TRBV27
TGTGCCAGCAGTTTATTCCCGGAGCCCCAGGGCAATGAGCAGTTCTTC
CASSLFPEPQGNEQFF
>TRBD2|NA|TRBJ2-7|TRBV20-1
TGCAGTGCCGGGGGGGTCGGGACGTGGGAGCAGTACTTC
CSAGGVGTWEQYF
>NA|few|TRBJ2-3|TRBV7-9
TGTGCCAGCAGCCCTCTAGGACCAGATACGCAGTATTTT
CASSPLGPDTQYF
>TRBD1|NA|TRBJ2-1|TRBV6-5
TGTGCCAGCAGTTACGCTACGGGACAGGGCTACAATGAGCAGTTCTTC
CASSYATGQGYNEQFF
>NA|NA|TRBJ2-5|TRBV15
TGTGCCACCAGCGCCGCCGGGGAGACCCAGTACTTC
CATSAAGETQYF
>NA|many|TRBJ2-1|TRBV28
TGTGCCAGCAGTTCTGGGGAGAGAGGCTCCTACAATGAGCAGTTCTTC
CASSSGERGSYNEQFF
>NA|many|TRBJ2-2|TRBV27
TGTGCCAGCAGTTTTGCAGGGGTTACCGGGGAGCTGTTTTTT
CASSFAGVTGELFF
>TRBD2|NA|TRBJ2-3|TRBV7-2
TGTGCCAGCAACCTAGCGGGAGCTGGAGATACGCAGTATTTT
CASNLAGAGDTQYF
>NA|many|TRBJ1-1|TRBV5-5
TGTGCCAGCAGCCTGACACAGGGATGGGGCACTGAAGCTTTCTTT
CASSLTQGWGTEAFF
>NA|many|TRBJ2-5|TRBV25-1
TGTGCCAGCAGTGAATCCGACAGCGTAGGGACCCAGTACTTC
CASSESDSVGTQYF
>NA|few|TRBJ2-5|TRBV10-3
TGTGCCATCAGTCCCTCCGTGGGCACCCAAGAGACCCAGTACTTC
CAISPSVGTQETQYF
>NA|many|TRBJ1-2|TRBV28
TGTGCCAGCAGTTTTGCGGCAGCTCAGGCTAACTATGGCTACACCTTC
CASSFAAAQANYGYTF
>NA|many|TRBJ2-5|TRBV5-1
TGCGCCAGCAGCTTGGGCCGAGCCCAAGAGACCCAGTACTTC
CASSLGRAQETQYF
>NA|many|TRBJ2-2|TRBV2
TGTGCCAGATCCTCCGGGACCCCGAACACCGGGGAGCTGTTTTTT
CARSSGTPNTGELFF
>NA|few|TRBJ1-4|TRBV6-2/TRBV6-3
TGTGCCAGCAGTTACTCGCTCAGTCTCGCAACTAATGAAAAACTGTTTTTT
CASSYSLSLATNEKLFF
>TRBD1|few|TRBJ1-2|TRBV28
TGTGCCAGCAGCAGACAGGGGCTAGGCTACACCTTC
CASSRQGLGYTF
>NA|many|TRBJ1-5|TRBV21-1
TGTGCCAGCAGCACGAGGAGAACAGGGAGCAATCAGCCCCAGCATTTT
CASSTRRTGSNQPQHF
>NA|many|TRBJ2-7|TRBV18
TGTGCCAGCTCACCACCGGCGGGGCCCTACGAGCAGTACTTC
CASSPPAGPYEQYF
>NA|NA|TRBJ2-7|TRBV20-1
TGCAGTGCTAACGGGCGGGACGAGCAGTACTTC
CSANGRDEQYF
>NA|many|TRBJ2-1|TRBV7-9
TGTGCCAGCAGCCGTGGGATGGGTGAGCAGTTCTTC
CASSRGMGEQFF
>NA|few|TRBJ2-7|TRBV20-1
TGCAGTGCCCTATTTGGGGGGGGACACTCCTACGAGCAGTACTTC
CSALFGGGHSYEQYF
>NA|many|TRBJ1-4|TRBV29-1
TGCAGCGTTGAAGATCTCGGTGAAAAACTGTTTTTT
CSVEDLGEKLFF
>NA|many|TRBJ2-2|TRBV28
TGTGCCAGCAGTTTTCGGACTAACACCGGGGAGCTGTTTTTT
CASSFRTNTGELFF
>TRBD1|many|TRBJ1-5|TRBV10-2
TGCGCCAGCACTCCCTATGTAGGGGGCAGCAATCAGCCCCAGCATTTT
CASTPYVGGSNQPQHF
>NA|many|TRBJ2-7|TRBV4-3
TGCGCCAGCAGCCAAGATTCAACCGGCGAGCAGTACTTC
CASSQDSTGEQYF